What follows are 26 T cell receptor beta chains derived from one specimen sequenced in a study of early T cells in non-severe SARS-CoV-2 infection. From the 5' RACE reads, TCRdb called clonotypes with MiXCR, one entry per CDR3 protein. The sample yields about 35,000 distinct CDR3 sequences, around 5.1% seen once. Sequenced material: whole blood, taken at baseline. Receptors were obtained from an adult who was a healthcare worker with PCR-confirmed SARS-CoV-2 infection or an uninfected control (not recorded which).

In this sample, this clonotype turned up many times. The chain is built from TRBV7-2 and TRBJ2-7; 7 nucleotides agree with TRBD1. J was trimmed by 2 bases and V by 5 bases; bases with no gene match: 15. There are 17 residues in the CDR3. Per germline, CDR1 SGHTA and CDR2 FQGNSA. This CDR3 reads CASSPARGPPLTYEQYF. The CDR3 DNA follows: TGTGCCAGCAGCCCGGCGAGGGGGCCCCCCCTAACCTACGAGCAGTACTTC.

This clonotype was recorded many times. The V and J genes are TRBV7-9 and TRBJ2-7, with 9 bases matching TRBD2. Germline V gene data show CDR1 as SEHNR and CDR2 as FQNEAQ (reference sequence). The CDR3 covers 15 residues. V lost 5 bases and J lost 4; bases outside the gene matches: 9. In DNA, the CDR3 is TGTGCCAGCAGCGGCATAAGCGGGGGGCCGTACGAGCAGTACTTC. It is translated as CASSGISGGPYEQYF.

This clonotype was observed a few times. V and J are TRBV20-1 and TRBJ2-1; TRBD2 matches 14 bases. Germline CDR1 and CDR2: DFQATT and SNEGSKA (reference sequence). The J segment lost 14 bases and the V segment lost 0 bases, leaving 3 bases of the junction unmatched. This CDR3 is 13 amino acids long. The chain's CDR3 is CSARETSGGAEFF. DNA for the CDR3: TGCAGTGCTAGAGAGACTAGCGGGGGGGCGGAGTTCTTC.

This clonotype has ten or more counts. V usage is TRBV7-9 and J usage is TRBJ1-6; D unclear. The CDR3 length is 14 residues. CDR1 is SEHNR and CDR2 is FQNEAQ in the germline V gene (reference sequence). Trimming took 4 bases from V and 7 from J, leaving 11 bases between them. This CDR3 reads CASSSSLSNSPLHF. CDR3 DNA sequence: TGTGCCAGCAGCTCTTCTCTTTCCAATTCACCCCTCCACTTT.

The gene calls are TRBV6-2 or TRBV6-3 and TRBJ2-3; TRBD2 matches at 8 bases. The V segment lost 2 bases and the J segment 2 bases; nucleotides outside the gene matches: 3. Germline CDR1 is MNHEY and CDR2 is SVGEGT. CDR3 length: 15 residues. CDR3 sequence: CASSYNSGATDTQYF. CDR3 bases: TGTGCCAGCAGTTACAATAGCGGGGCCACAGATACGCAGTATTTT.

This clonotype has at least ten counts. The CDR3 DNA sequence: TGCAGTGGCCAGACTAGCAGGTCCGCCGGGGAGCTGTTTTTT. It yields the protein CSGQTSRSAGELFF. The genes are TRBV20-1 and TRBJ2-2; 7 bases are a match to TRBD2. CDR3 length equals 14 residues. Germline trimming cut 7 bases from V and 6 bases from J; bases unmatched to any gene: 11. Germline V lookup: CDR1 DFQATT, CDR2 SNEGSKA (reference sequence).

This clonotype is medium-sized in the sample. The chain couples TRBV9 to TRBJ2-2, with unresolved D. The CDR3 consists of 14 residues. V was clipped by 3 bases and J by 7 bases, with 13 bases between them. The germline CDR1 and CDR2 sequences are SGDLS and YYNGEE. The CDR3 region is CASSGAAADGELFF. The CDR3 nucleotides read TGTGCCAGCAGCGGGGCAGCTGCGGACGGGGAGCTGTTTTTT.

This clonotype was counted many times. The chain is built from TRBV10-3 and TRBJ2-7; D may be TRBD2 (6 bases). CDR1 is ENHRY, CDR2 SYGVKD, per germline. V lost 11 bases and J lost 3, with 20 bases in between. The CDR3 spans 14 residues. This CDR3 reads CASSEGRTFYEQYF. The CDR3 nucleotides are TGTGCCTCCTCGGAGGGCAGGACCTTCTACGAGCAGTACTTC.

This clonotype was observed at least ten times. This chain connects TRBV18 to TRBJ2-6; D gene uncertain. Trimming removed 4 bases at V and 0 bases at J, with 13 bases between. The CDR3 covers 17 residues. Per germline, CDR1 KGHSH and CDR2 LQKENI. CDR3 DNA: TGTGCCAGCTCACAGTCCGTCGCGGACTCTGGGGCCAACGTCCTGACTTTC. This translates into CASSQSVADSGANVLTF.

This clonotype was observed a few times. CDR3 sequence: CASSLSRRDTLSTDTQYF. For the CDR3, the DNA is TGTGCCAGCAGTTTATCCAGGCGGGACACCCTTAGCACAGATACGCAGTATTTT. The chain couples TRBV28 to TRBJ2-3; perhaps D is TRBD1 or TRBD2 (6 bases each). V was shortened by 1 base and J by 0 bases, with 17 bases between the two germline ends. Germline values: CDR1 MDHEN, CDR2 SYDVKM. The CDR3 loop spans 18 amino acids.

This clonotype was recorded at least ten times. The rearrangement joins TRBV29-1 to TRBJ2-5, with 13 bases matching TRBD2. The ends lost 6 bases at V and 2 bases at J; junction bases unmatched: 3. The CDR3 length is 14 residues. Germline assignment: CDR1 SQVTM and CDR2 ANQGSEA. CDR3 bases: TGCAGCGTGCGACTAGCGGGGGGACAAGAGACCCAGTACTTC. This gives the protein CSVRLAGGQETQYF.

Only a few counts were recorded for this clonotype. The genes are TRBV29-1 and TRBJ2-3; tentative D call: TRBD2 (6 bases). Germline V gene sequence: CDR1 SQVTM, CDR2 ANQGSEA. Trimming removed 0 bases at V and 1 base at J, with 17 bases between. This CDR3 has 17 amino acids. CDR3 amino acids: CSVEDEGRGKRTDTQYF. CDR3 DNA: TGCAGCGTTGAAGATGAGGGGCGGGGCAAGCGCACAGATACGCAGTATTTT.

This clonotype occurred many times. The V call is TRBV9, the J call TRBJ2-7; the match to TRBD2 covers 7 bases. The CDR3 has 15 residues. CDR1 and CDR2 (germline): SGDLS, YYNGEE. V lost 0 bases, J lost 1 base, and 4 bases stayed unmatched. The CDR3 DNA is TGTGCCAGCAGCGTAGCCGGGGGGAGATCCTACGAGCAGTACTTC. This translates into CASSVAGGRSYEQYF. Full variable domain (missing parts from reference TRBV9 and TRBJ2-7): DSGVTQTPKHLITATGQRVTLRCSPRSGDLSVYWYQQSLDQGLQFLIQYYNGEERAKGNILERFSAQQFPDLHSELNLSSLELGDSALYFCASSVAGGRSYEQYFGPGTRLTVT.

This clonotype was seen at least ten times. The CDR3 region is CASSLPGLAGNTIYF. CDR3 in DNA: TGTGCCAGCAGCTTACCCGGTCTGGCTGGAAACACCATATATTTT. This chain uses TRBV7-9 with TRBJ1-3; D is undetermined. The ends were cut back, 2 bases at V and 2 bases at J, with 10 bases in the middle. Germline CDR1 and CDR2: SEHNR and FQNEAQ (reference sequence). This CDR3 is built from 15 residues.

This clonotype was detected many times. The J gene is TRBJ2-2, the V gene TRBV4-3; either TRBD1 or TRBD2 may fit D (6 bases each). The CDR3 totals 19 residues. The V gene lost 0 bases and the J gene lost 0 bases, with 17 bases spanning the gap. Looked up from germline, CDR1 is LGHNA and CDR2 is YSLEER. The CDR3 region is CASSQDVIGGPANTGELFF. The CDR3 DNA reads TGCGCCAGCAGCCAAGATGTTATCGGGGGCCCAGCGAACACCGGGGAGCTGTTTTTT.

The J gene is TRBJ1-2, the V gene TRBV7-2; tentative D call: TRBD1 (6 bases). V dropped 4 bases and J dropped 7 bases, with 16 bases sitting between them. Germline lookup yields CDR1 SGHTA and CDR2 FQGNSA. The CDR3 sequence is 14 residues long. CDR3 nucleotides: TGTGCCAGCAGCTCGCACGGACAGCCGACTGGCTACACCTTC. Translated, it gives CASSSHGQPTGYTF.

This clonotype was detected ten times or more. The V and J genes are TRBV30 and TRBJ2-1; D is unresolved. Germline values: CDR1 GTSNPN, CDR2 SVGIG (reference sequence). Deletions cut 3 bases from V and 0 bases from J, with 12 bases between. This CDR3 contains 15 residues. CDR3 amino acids: CAWSRFLSSYNEQFF. CDR3 in DNA: TGTGCCTGGAGCAGGTTTCTGAGCTCCTACAATGAGCAGTTCTTC.

This clonotype turned up a few times. V gene TRBV2 combines with J gene TRBJ2-3, with 12 bases identical to TRBD2. V shed 9 bases, J shed 3 bases, and the junction held 7 bases outside the gene matches. The CDR3 runs 15 residues. Germline CDR1 and CDR2: SNHLY and FYNNEI. The CDR3 DNA reads as TGTGCCAGTCGGAGGACTAGCGGGACTACAGATACGCAGTATTTT. Translation: CASRRTSGTTDTQYF.

A remark on this clonotype: This may be a read error: a much more frequent sequence differs by one nucleotide. Since no conserved phenylalanine or tryptophan closes the CDR3, a read error is the likely cause. V usage is TRBV12-3 or TRBV12-4 and J usage is TRBJ2-7; TRBD1 is a possible D gene (5 bases). CDR3 length: 13 residues. Trimming stripped 8 bases from V and 3 bases from J, with 14 bases between. The CDR3 is CASQDITYYEQYL. CDR3 DNA: TGTGCCAGCCAGGACATTACCTACTACGAGCAGTACCTC.

The sample holds many counts of this clonotype. J is TRBJ2-2 and V is TRBV5-1, with unresolved D. CDR1 is SGHRS, CDR2 YFSETQ, per germline. CDR3 length: 15 residues. Trimming shortened V by 3 bases and J by 5 bases, and 14 bases separated the two germline ends. The CDR3 is CASSSGGLGTGELFF. The CDR3 nucleotides are TGCGCCAGCAGCTCCGGCGGCTTGGGGACCGGGGAGCTGTTTTTT.

This clonotype came up many times. This rearrangement joins TRBV6-2 or TRBV6-3 to TRBJ2-7; 10 bases line up with TRBD1. CDR1 MNHEY and CDR2 SVGEGT come from the germline V gene. This CDR3 spans 15 amino acids. With V trimmed by 2 bases and J by 2 bases, 3 bases remained unmatched. The CDR3 DNA sequence: TGTGCCAGCAGTTACGAGGGGACAGGGGCCTACGAGCAGTACTTC. Its translation is CASSYEGTGAYEQYF.

This clonotype was seen many times. The V call is TRBV5-8, the J call TRBJ2-3; maybe TRBD2 (6 bases). Germline V gene sequence: CDR1 SGHTS, CDR2 YDEGEE. This CDR3 comprises 15 residues. V was pared by 1 base and J by 6 bases, with 15 bases between. CDR3 DNA sequence: TGTGCCAGCAGCTTGTTAGCGGCCCGGCCCGATACGCAGTATTTT. It translates to CASSLLAARPDTQYF.

This clonotype was seen ten or more times. The gene calls are TRBV7-9 and TRBJ2-2; D not certain. The germline V gene has CDR1 SEHNR and CDR2 FQNEAQ (reference sequence). This CDR3 contains 14 residues. V lost 1 base and J 4 bases, leaving 7 bases between the germline ends. The CDR3 bases are TGTGCCAGCAGCTTAGGTAGTTCCACCGGGGAGCTGTTTTTT. As protein: CASSLGSSTGELFF.

The sample holds many counts of this clonotype. The chain has TRBV7-8 and TRBJ2-1; TRBD1 aligns across 9 bases. This CDR3 has 16 residues. Germline V gene lookup returns CDR1 SGHVS and CDR2 FQNEAQ. V shed 5 bases and J 0 bases; nucleotides not matched to a gene: 5. The CDR3 here is CASSPGTGSSYNEQFF. The CDR3, as DNA: TGTGCCAGCAGCCCCGGGACAGGGAGCTCCTACAATGAGCAGTTCTTC. The complete variable domain, with remaining parts taken from reference TRBV7-8 and TRBJ2-1, reads GAGVSQSPRYKVAKRGQDVALRCDPISGHVSLFWYQQALGQGPEFLTYFQNEAQLDKSGLPSDRFFAERPEGSVSTLKIQRTQQEDSAVYLCASSPGTGSSYNEQFFGPGTRLTVL.

At least ten counts were recorded for this clonotype. The rearrangement links TRBV7-2 to TRBJ2-3; no firm D call. Germline lookup yields CDR1 SGHTA and CDR2 FQGNSA. The CDR3 totals 14 residues. Trimming removed 1 base at V and 1 base at J, with 6 bases between. The CDR3 sequence: CASSLDAGTDTQYF. The CDR3 region has the DNA TGTGCCAGCAGCTTAGACGCGGGCACAGATACGCAGTATTTT.

A remark on this clonotype: A clone one base away is much larger, so this may be a read error. The CDR3 end shows no conserved phenylalanine or tryptophan, and so a read error is likely. The CDR3 sequence is CASSDRTDTQYS. CDR3 DNA sequence: TGCGCCAGCAGTGATAGAACAGATACGCAGTATTCT. This chain joins TRBV10-1 and TRBJ2-3; D is ambiguous. Germline values: CDR1 WNHNN, CDR2 SYGVQD (reference sequence). The CDR3 is 12 amino acids. Trimming left V 3 bases short and J 3 bases short, with 4 bases between.